This record covers a single TCR beta chain. The antigen it binds to is not known. The sample holds no much larger clone one base away, and base qualities are not on file. This sample is drawn from a study of blood T cells in healthy people across ages (dated by TCRdb to the mid-2010s). Study-level background: In model experiments, template switching captured about one uniquely barcoded TCR beta cDNA molecule for every two T cells. Using deep sequencing normalized with unique cDNA molecular identifiers, the study measured how TCR beta repertoire diversity changes with age. Four age groups were formed from the donors: young (average roughly 15 years), middle-aged (approximately 39), aged (about 62) and long-lived (less than 85). To avoid experimental bias, donors of different ages were distributed randomly across sequencing lanes. Two additional independent replicas of 1 million unique cDNA reads from the same blood draw were analyzed for two donors (one aged 18 to 30 and one aged 80 or older).

The 39 donors, aged about 6 to 100 years, were systemically healthy Caucasian individuals from Russia. Each donor gave around 9 milliliters of peripheral blood, collected into EDTA-treated Vacutainer tubes. Ficoll-Paque density-gradient centrifugation was used to isolate PBMCs, with at least 7 million per sample. Total RNA, at least 6 micrograms per sample, was extracted from PBMCs with Trizol reagent. For every donor, flow cytometry on a PBMC aliquot measured the percentage of naive CD45RAhigh/CD27high T cells. Between the V and J ends, shortened by 2 bases and 4 bases respectively, the junction contains 8 bases. The CDR3 has 13 amino acids, counting the end cysteine and phenylalanine. Of all the DNA, just the CDR3 is kept, 39 bases in frame from base 1. The paper as a whole reports these results and caveats: Because donor CMV infection status was unknown, age-related changes in expanded clonotypes were potentially confounded. Because profiling used bulk unsorted PBMCs, naive and antigen-experienced compartments could not be compared conclusively. Total diversity estimates from one million sequenced T cells were considered lower bounds and underestimates. Compared with the aged group, the long-lived group had more naive CD4+ T cells, fewer expanded clones and increased TCR diversity, a pattern suggesting age selection. There was a strong correlation between observed TCR beta diversity and the percentage of naive T cells measured by flow cytometry. Observed TCR beta diversity per million T cells fell roughly linearly with age, and a significant reduction was already apparent by age roughly 40.

Receptor amplification or capture employed 5' RACE. The second PCR ran for roughly 7 to 12 cycles and used a J-beta primer mix along with a sample-barcoded 5' primer. Each TCR beta cDNA molecule received a unique molecular identifier from a template-switch 5' adaptor carrying 12 random nucleotides. At least 2.5 million CDR3-containing paired-end reads were obtained from each sample. All of the RNA was converted into first-strand cDNA using the Mint cDNA synthesis kit, with a TRBC-specific oligonucleotide serving as the primer. After uracil-DNA glycosylase treatment, a first 18-cycle PCR used universal primers M1SS and BC2_uni_R on all cDNA. As for the original processing: For normalization, 1 million high-quality reads, each with a distinct molecular identifier, were randomly selected from each sample. Reads with shared molecular identifiers were discarded instead of being binned into consensus sequences. MiTCR, with a Q25 quality threshold and the strictest error-elimination algorithm, was used for CDR3 identification, clonotype clustering and error correction. Lower-bound total TCR beta diversity was estimated with a nonparametric unseen species model using Euler transformation. The public reads were run again by TCRdb, first through fastp at Q25 and then through MiXCR, and only productive beta chains were kept. Rows matching on CDR3 protein sequence are summarized as one entry with the most common DNA and genes. The V and J calls and clone size are TCRdb's, not the authors'. The sample contains 1.8 million or so distinct CDR3 sequences, around 42% of them found a single time. Clones ranked in the top ten supply more than 20% of the sample.

The origin of this receptor is a human donor in good health. Rearrangement joined TRBV12-3 or TRBV12-4 to TRBJ2-5; the D gene assignment is ambiguous. Sample: blood. The CDR3 sequence is CASSLPDLETQYF. The bases read TGTGCCAGCAGTTTACCCGACCTAGAGACCCAGTACTTC.